Listed here are 12 T cell receptor beta chains from one sample, sequenced in a study of blood T cell repertoires in COVID-19 (dated by TCRdb to about 2020). Libraries were constructed by the immunoSEQ multiplex PCR assay. Here the immuneACCESS table is served through TCRdb, limited to in-frame sequences with V and J called. Missing clones are a known gap in these copies; in checked studies unresolved V genes cover under half, and the rest lacks a known reason. The sample contains 300,000 to 450,000 clones, roughly 90% of them found a single time. The leading ten clones occupy approximately 3% of the sample. Sequencing was carried out using peripheral blood. These receptor sequences come from a woman in her twenties or thirties with COVID-19, enrolled during active disease.

This chain joins TRBV6-6 and TRBJ2-3, with 7 bases that match TRBD1. This CDR3 comprises 16 residues. Trimming took 6 bases from V and 1 from J; bases not matched to a gene: 10. The germline gives CDR1 MNHNY, CDR2 SVGAGI (reference sequence). The CDR3 DNA follows: TGTGCCAGCAGCCGCCCGACCGGGACAGGCACAGATACGCAGTATTTT. It yields the protein CASSRPTGTGTDTQYF.

The chain combines TRBV20-1 with TRBJ1-6, with 7 bases aligning to TRBD1. The germline CDR1 and CDR2 sequences are DFQATT and SNEGSKA (reference sequence). CDR3 size: 11 residues. The CDR3, as DNA: TGCAGCGCGGGACAGCCCCCACCCCTCCACTTT. As protein: CSAGQPPPLHF.

The J gene is TRBJ1-1, the V gene TRBV3-1 (or the pseudogene TRBV3-2); D is ambiguous. There are 15 residues in the CDR3. CDR1 and CDR2 (germline): LGHDT, YNNKEL (reference sequence). V lost 2 bases and J lost 1, with 11 bases in between. The CDR3 loop reads CASSQISRRNTEAFF. The CDR3 nucleotides read TGTGCCAGCAGCCAAATCTCGAGGAGGAACACTGAAGCTTTCTTT.

The V and J genes are TRBV9 and TRBJ2-1, with TRBD1 identical over 7 bases. CDR3 length: 15 residues. V lost 4 bases and J lost 0; bases outside the gene matches: 4. The germline CDR1 and CDR2 sequences are SGDLS and YYNGEE. CDR3 in amino acids: CASSRRTGSYNEQFF. The CDR3 bases are TGTGCCAGCAGCCGTCGGACAGGCTCCTACAATGAGCAGTTCTTC.

The chain employs TRBV7-2 and TRBJ1-5; 9 bases are a match to TRBD1. In germline, CDR1 is SGHTA, CDR2 FQGNSA. This CDR3 contains 16 residues. With 1 base clipped from V and 5 bases from J, the junction kept 6 bases outside the gene matches. This chain's CDR3 is CASSLVGTGTDQPQHF. As DNA, the CDR3 is TGTGCCAGCAGCTTAGTTGGGACAGGGACCGATCAGCCCCAGCATTTT.

The chain employs TRBV24-1 and TRBJ2-5; 7 nucleotides match TRBD2. Trimming took 0 bases from V and 5 from J; bases not matched to a gene: 2. The V gene's germline CDR1 is KGHDR and CDR2 SFDVKD. The CDR3 loop spans 14 amino acids. Written as DNA, the CDR3 is TGTGCCACCAGTGATTTGTTCGGGGGGGAGACCCAGTACTTC. Encoded protein: CATSDLFGGETQYF.

The chain recombines TRBV11-2 with TRBJ2-7; a weak D match, TRBD2 (6 bases). This CDR3 spans 14 amino acids. The ends were cut back, 5 bases at V and 3 bases at J, with 14 bases in the middle. CDR1 and CDR2 from the germline V gene are SGHAT and FQNNGV. CDR3: CASSIRDFGYEQYV. CDR3 DNA: TGTGCCAGCAGCATCCGGGACTTCGGCTACGAGCAGTACGTC.

V and J are TRBV4-2 and TRBJ2-2; 7 nucleotides match TRBD2. Germline V gives CDR1 LGHNA, CDR2 YNFKEQ. CDR3 length equals 19 residues. The ends lost 2 bases at V and 1 base at J; junction bases unmatched: 13. CDR3 nucleotide sequence: TGTGCCAGCAGCCAAAGGGAGGTTTGGCTAGCGGTGAACACCGGGGAGCTGTTTTTT. It codes for CASSQREVWLAVNTGELFF.

The V and J genes are TRBV4-1 and TRBJ2-1; a weak D match, TRBD2 (6 bases). The CDR3 spans 15 residues. V was pared by 3 bases and J by 5 bases, with 14 bases between. Germline V lookup: CDR1 MGHRA, CDR2 YSYEKL. The CDR3 DNA reads as TGCGCCAGCAGCCAGACGGGACTCCCTGACAATGAGCAGTTCTTC. Translation gives CASSQTGLPDNEQFF.

The chain employs TRBV7-9 and TRBJ2-3, with D unresolved. The germline V and J ends were trimmed by 2 bases and 6 bases, with 6 bases remaining between them. Germline CDR1 is SEHNR and CDR2 is FQNEAQ (reference sequence). The CDR3 extends over 12 amino acids. CDR3 sequence: CASSLISDTQYF. CDR3 nucleotide sequence: TGTGCCAGCAGCTTAATATCGGATACGCAGTATTTT. The full variable domain, with the rest looked up from reference TRBV7-9 and TRBJ2-3, is DTGVSQNPRHKITKRGQNVTFRCDPISEHNRLYWYRQTLGQGPEFLTYFQNEAQLEKSRLLSDRFSAERPKGSFSTLEIQRTEQGDSAMYLCASSLISDTQYFGPGTRLTVL.

The chain is built from TRBV19 and TRBJ1-1; D gene uncertain. Germline V gene data show CDR1 as LNHDA and CDR2 as SQIVND (reference sequence). The CDR3 consists of 14 residues. Trimming removed 6 bases from V and 4 bases from J, with 15 bases in between. CDR3 amino acids: CASRPRGGGTEAFF. As DNA, the CDR3 is TGTGCCAGTAGGCCCCGGGGTGGTGGCACTGAAGCTTTCTTT.

V gene TRBV5-8 combines with J gene TRBJ2-3, with unresolved D. Germline V CDR1 and CDR2: SGHTS, YDEGEE. The CDR3 length is 15 residues. V was trimmed by 4 bases and J by 3 bases, leaving 15 bases between them. CDR3 DNA sequence: TGTGCCAGCAGCGCCGCGGTAGCAACGACAGATACGCAGTATTTT. The encoded protein is CASSAAVATTDTQYF. Looking up the rest from reference TRBV5-8 and TRBJ2-3 gives the full variable domain: EAGVTQSPTHLIKTRGQQATLRCSPISGHTSVYWYQQALGLGLQFLLWYDEGEERNRGNFPPRFSGRQFPNYSSELNVNALELEDSALYLCASSAAVATTDTQYFGPGTRLTVL.